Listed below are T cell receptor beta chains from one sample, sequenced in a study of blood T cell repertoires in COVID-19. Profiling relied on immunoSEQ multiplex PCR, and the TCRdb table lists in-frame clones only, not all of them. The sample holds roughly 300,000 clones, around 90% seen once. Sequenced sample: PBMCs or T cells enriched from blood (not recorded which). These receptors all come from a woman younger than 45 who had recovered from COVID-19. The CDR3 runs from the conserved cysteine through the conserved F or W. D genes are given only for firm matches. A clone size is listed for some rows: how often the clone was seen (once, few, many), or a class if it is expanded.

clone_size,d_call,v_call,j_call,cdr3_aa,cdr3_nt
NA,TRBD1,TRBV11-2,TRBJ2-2,CASSPGQGGTGELFF,TGTGCCAGCAGTCCGGGACAGGGAGGCACCGGGGAGCTGTTTTTT
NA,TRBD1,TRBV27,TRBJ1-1,CASSPLRDSPEAFF,TGTGCCAGCAGTCCCCTTCGGGACAGCCCTGAAGCTTTCTTT
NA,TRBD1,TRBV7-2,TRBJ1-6,CASSLGGQGAANNSPLHF,TGTGCCAGCAGCTTAGGGGGACAGGGGGCTGCTAATAATTCACCCCTCCACTTT
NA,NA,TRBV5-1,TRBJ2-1,CASSLATSPFNEQFF,TGCGCCAGCAGCTTAGCTACTAGCCCCTTTAATGAGCAGTTCTTC
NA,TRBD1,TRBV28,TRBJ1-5,CASSLDRGYQPQHF,TGTGCCAGCAGCCTGGACAGGGGCTATCAGCCCCAGCATTTT
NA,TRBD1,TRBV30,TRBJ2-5,CAWSRGTGEQETQYF,TGTGCCTGGAGTAGAGGGACAGGCGAACAAGAGACCCAGTACTTC
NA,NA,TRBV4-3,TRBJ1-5,CASSQEGTRNSNQPQHF,TGCGCCAGCAGCCAAGAAGGGACACGGAATAGCAATCAGCCCCAGCATTTT
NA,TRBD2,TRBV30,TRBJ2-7,CAWVREGYEQYF,TGTGCCTGGGTGCGGGAGGGCTACGAGCAGTACTTC
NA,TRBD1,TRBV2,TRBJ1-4,CASTPDRLRNEKLFF,TGTGCCAGCACTCCGGACAGGCTGCGTAATGAAAAACTGTTTTTT
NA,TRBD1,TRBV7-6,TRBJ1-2,CASSMGTGDGYTF,TGTGCCAGCAGCATGGGGACAGGGGATGGCTACACCTTC
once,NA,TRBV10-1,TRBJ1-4,CASSEGQRREKLFF,TGCGCCAGCAGTGAGGGACAAAGAAGAGAAAAACTGTTTTTT
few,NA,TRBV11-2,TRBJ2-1,CASSLSLVSFHNEQFF,TGTGCCAGCAGCTTAAGCCTCGTGAGTTTCCACAATGAGCAGTTCTTC
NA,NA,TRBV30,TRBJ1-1,CAWSRRVSTEAFF,TGTGCCTGGAGCCGCAGGGTAAGCACTGAAGCTTTCTTT
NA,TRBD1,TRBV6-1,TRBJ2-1,CASSESRGLYNEQFF,TGTGCCAGCAGTGAAAGCAGGGGGCTATACAATGAGCAGTTCTTC